One and the same sample provided the 18 T cell receptor beta chains below, sequenced in a study of T cell repertoires in cytomegalovirus infection. Each CDR3 protein gets one entry after TCRdb re-called the reads with MiXCR. Found here are more than 400,000 distinct CDR3 sequences, around 27% of them singletons; the top ten hold about 13%. The sequencing input was PBMCs. These receptors all come from a human donor in good health (CMV status not recorded). Some clones in this sample may be carry-over from other donors' samples.

This clonotype is a singleton in its sample. A much larger clone lies one base from this, so it may be a read error. The J gene is TRBJ1-2, the V gene TRBV7-9; D gene ambiguous. Germline V lookup: CDR1 SEHNR, CDR2 FQNEAQ (reference sequence). CDR3 length equals 13 residues. V gave up 0 bases and J gave up 2 bases, with 4 bases separating them. The CDR3 loop reads CASSLAENYGYTF. CDR3 DNA: TGTGCCAGCAGCTTAGCGGAGAACTATGGCTACACCTTC.

At least ten counts were recorded for this clonotype. The chain is built from TRBV7-2 and TRBJ2-2, with D tentatively TRBD1 or TRBD2 (6 bases each). This CDR3 has 16 residues. Germline CDR1 SGHTA, CDR2 FQGNSA. Between the trimmed V and J ends, which lost 2 bases and 4 bases, there was a span of 14 bases. CDR3 amino acids: CASSLRGQPTTGELFF. The CDR3 DNA reads TGTGCCAGCAGCTTACGGGGGCAGCCGACCACCGGGGAGCTGTTTTTT.

There are many counts of this clonotype. In nucleotides, the CDR3 is TGTGCCAGCAGCCAGCAACAGGAGAACACCGGGGAGCTGTTTTTT. This translates into CASSQQQENTGELFF. The V call is TRBV7-2, the J call TRBJ2-2; a weak D match, TRBD1 (5 bases). The length of the CDR3 is 15 residues. CDR1 and CDR2 (germline): SGHTA, FQGNSA. Trimming pared 5 bases from V and 1 base from J, leaving 11 bases between.

This clonotype was picked up a small number of times. The gene calls are TRBV11-2 and TRBJ1-2; no firm D call. CDR1 is SGHAT and CDR2 is FQNNGV in the germline V gene. This CDR3 is built from 16 residues. Trimming left V 0 bases short and J 2 bases short, with 13 bases between. The CDR3 DNA sequence: TGTGCCAGCAGCTTAGATCTTTCAATACAAAACTATGGCTACACCTTC. It encodes CASSLDLSIQNYGYTF.

V gene TRBV2 combines with J gene TRBJ1-5, with 10 bases that match TRBD1. V was clipped by 3 bases and J by 3 bases; unmatched bases: 2. Germline CDR1 reads SNHLY; CDR2 reads FYNNEI. The CDR3 is 15 amino acids. The CDR3 sequence is CASSEDRGYNQPQHF. CDR3 DNA: TGTGCCAGCAGTGAGGACAGGGGGTACAATCAGCCCCAGCATTTT.

This clonotype was found a few times. The V gene is TRBV6-5, the J gene TRBJ2-1, with 10 bases lining up with TRBD1. Losses at the gene ends were 6 bases for V and 6 bases for J; bases not matched to a gene: 8. Germline assignment: CDR1 MNHEY and CDR2 SVGAGI. There are 15 residues in the CDR3. The CDR3 here is CASRSSGQGSNEQFF. DNA for the CDR3: TGTGCCAGCAGGAGTTCGGGACAGGGGTCCAATGAGCAGTTCTTC.

This clonotype was counted at least ten times. The gene calls are TRBV7-2 and TRBJ2-3; D call uncertain. The CDR3 runs to 12 residues. V lost 1 base to trimming and J lost 5 bases, with 4 bases between them. Germline values: CDR1 SGHTA, CDR2 FQGNSA. CDR3 nucleotide sequence: TGTGCCAGCAGCTTAGAACTAGATACGCAGTATTTT. It specifies CASSLELDTQYF.

This clonotype was seen a handful of times. The CDR3 sequence: CASSHYTGNQPQHF. In DNA, the CDR3 is TGTGCCAGCAGCCATTATACAGGGAATCAGCCCCAGCATTTT. The V gene is TRBV6-2 or TRBV6-3, the J gene TRBJ1-5; possibly TRBD1 for D (6 bases). Germline CDR1 reads MNHEY; CDR2 reads SVGEGT. The CDR3 has 14 residues. V dropped 6 bases and J dropped 4 bases, with 13 bases sitting between them.

The sample holds a few counts of this clonotype. This sequence joins TRBV11-3 and TRBJ2-1, with 9 bases lining up with TRBD2. Germline V gene sequence: CDR1 SGHNT, CDR2 YENEEA. The CDR3 has 16 amino acids. V dropped 5 bases and J dropped 4; count of bases not matched to a gene: 9. CDR3 residues: CASSLGLAGRYNEQFF. DNA of the CDR3: TGTGCCAGCAGCCTCGGGCTAGCGGGACGATACAATGAGCAGTTCTTC.

This clonotype showed up just a few times. The chain recombines TRBV18 with TRBJ2-6; no reliable D call. Germline V lookup: CDR1 KGHSH, CDR2 LQKENI. This CDR3 is built from 14 residues. V dropped 5 bases and J dropped 0 bases, with 5 bases sitting between them. In DNA form, the CDR3 reads TGTGCCAGCTCAGGAAGCTCTGGGGCCAACGTCCTGACTTTC. Protein sequence: CASSGSSGANVLTF.

This clonotype was seen a handful of times. The CDR3 spells CSAGGSNQPQHF. CDR3 coding DNA: TGCAGTGCCGGGGGAAGCAATCAGCCCCAGCATTTT. The chain uses TRBV20-1 and TRBJ1-5; the D gene is possibly TRBD1 (5 bases). Germline values: CDR1 DFQATT, CDR2 SNEGSKA (reference sequence). The V and J ends lost 6 bases and 1 base respectively, with 7 bases between them. CDR3 length equals 12 residues.

This clonotype was detected ten times or more. V is TRBV29-1 and J is TRBJ2-1; D not certain. Germline V gene lookup returns CDR1 SQVTM and CDR2 ANQGSEA. The germline V and J ends were trimmed by 3 bases and 8 bases, with 5 bases remaining between them. The CDR3 totals 10 residues. Here the CDR3 reads CSVEDHEQFF. Here the CDR3 DNA reads TGCAGCGTTGAGGACCATGAGCAGTTCTTC.

This clonotype was counted a few times. The chain joins TRBV11-1 to TRBJ1-1, with TRBD1 as a possible D gene (6 bases). Germline values: CDR1 SGHAT, CDR2 FQDESV (reference sequence). The CDR3 contains 14 residues. V lost 3 bases to trimming and J lost 5 bases, with 13 bases between them. The CDR3 region has the DNA TGTGCCAGCAGCTTGCGTCAGGGGCTGACTGAAGCTTTCTTT. Protein sequence: CASSLRQGLTEAFF. The full variable domain, with the rest looked up from reference TRBV11-1 and TRBJ1-1, is EAEVAQSPRYKITEKSQAVAFWCDPISGHATLYWYRQILGQGPELLVQFQDESVVDDSQLPKDRFSAERLKGVDSTLKIQPAELGDSAMYLCASSLRQGLTEAFFGQGTRLTVV.

As DNA, the CDR3 is TGTGCCAGCAGAAGACCTGGGACCACAGATACGCAGTATTTT. Encoded protein: CASRRPGTTDTQYF. This sequence joins TRBV2 and TRBJ2-3; possibly TRBD1 or TRBD2 for D (5 bases each). The CDR3 is 14 amino acids. Deletions cut 6 bases from V and 2 bases from J, with 12 bases between. CDR1 and CDR2 from the germline V gene are SNHLY and FYNNEI.

This clonotype has only a few counts. The chain is built from TRBV15 and TRBJ2-1; 14 bases fit TRBD2. J gave up 8 bases and V 5 bases, and 20 bases lay outside the gene matches. The CDR3 is made up of 20 amino acids. The germline V gene has CDR1 LNHNV and CDR2 YYDKDF (reference sequence). The DNA of the CDR3 is TGTGCCACCAGCCGAAGCCGGACTAGCGGGAGGCCTTTCTCCGACCATGAGCAGTTCTTC. This translates into CATSRSRTSGRPFSDHEQFF.

V gene TRBV4-2 combines with J gene TRBJ2-1, with 11 bases matching TRBD2. Trimming took 0 bases from V and 9 from J; bases not matched to a gene: 7. This CDR3 contains 16 residues. CDR1 is LGHNA, CDR2 YNFKEQ, per germline. CDR3 protein: CASSQETSGSIIEQFF. The DNA for the CDR3 is TGTGCCAGCAGCCAAGAAACTAGCGGGAGTATTATTGAGCAGTTCTTC.

This sequence joins TRBV12-3 or TRBV12-4 and TRBJ2-3; either TRBD1 or TRBD2 may supply D (5 bases each). V was cut by 10 bases and J by 3 bases, with 14 bases left in between. The CDR3 loop spans 13 amino acids. This chain's CDR3 is CAITTGGTDTQYF. The CDR3 DNA is TGTGCCATCACCACTGGGGGTACAGATACGCAGTATTTT.

The rearrangement joins TRBV12-5 to TRBJ1-3; TRBD1 might be the D (5 bases). CDR1 LGHNT and CDR2 FRNRAP come from the germline V gene. This CDR3 is built from 18 residues. Trimming stripped 0 bases from V and 0 bases from J, with 15 bases between. In DNA, the CDR3 is TGTGCTAGTGGTTTGGTACTGGGCAGGGATCCCTCTGGAAACACCATATATTTT. Protein product: CASGLVLGRDPSGNTIYF.